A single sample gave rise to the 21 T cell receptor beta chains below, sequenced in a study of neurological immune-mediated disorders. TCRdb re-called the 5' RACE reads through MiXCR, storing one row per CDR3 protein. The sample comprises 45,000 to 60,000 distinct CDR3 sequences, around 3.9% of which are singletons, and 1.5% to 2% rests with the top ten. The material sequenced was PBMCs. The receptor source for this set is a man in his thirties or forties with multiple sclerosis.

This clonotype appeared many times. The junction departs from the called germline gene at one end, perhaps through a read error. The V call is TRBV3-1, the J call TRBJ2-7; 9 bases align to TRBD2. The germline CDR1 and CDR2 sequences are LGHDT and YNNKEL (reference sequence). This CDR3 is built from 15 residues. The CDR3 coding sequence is TGTGCCAGCAGTCAAGGGCCTAGCGGGGCCTACGAGCAGTACTTC. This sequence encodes CASSQGPSGAYEQYF.

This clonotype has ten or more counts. The CDR3 here is CASSRDRGIYGYTF. The CDR3 DNA reads as TGTGCCAGCAGCAGAGACAGGGGCATCTATGGCTACACCTTC. V is TRBV5-8 and J is TRBJ1-2, with 8 bases fitting TRBD1. The CDR3 consists of 14 residues. Germline lookup yields CDR1 SGHTS and CDR2 YDEGEE. V was clipped by 4 bases and J by 4 bases; unmatched bases: 6.

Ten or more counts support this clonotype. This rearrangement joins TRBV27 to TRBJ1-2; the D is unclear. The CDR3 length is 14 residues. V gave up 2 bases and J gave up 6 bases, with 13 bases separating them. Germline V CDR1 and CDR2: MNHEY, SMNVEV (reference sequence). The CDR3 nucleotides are TGTGCCAGCAGTTTAAATGCGGAATGGGATGGCTACACCTTC. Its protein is CASSLNAEWDGYTF.

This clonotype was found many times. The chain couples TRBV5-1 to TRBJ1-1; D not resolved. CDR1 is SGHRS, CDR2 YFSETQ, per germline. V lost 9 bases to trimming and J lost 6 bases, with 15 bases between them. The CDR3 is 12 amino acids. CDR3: CATGGSGPEAFF. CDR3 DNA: TGCGCCACCGGAGGGAGTGGCCCTGAAGCTTTCTTT.

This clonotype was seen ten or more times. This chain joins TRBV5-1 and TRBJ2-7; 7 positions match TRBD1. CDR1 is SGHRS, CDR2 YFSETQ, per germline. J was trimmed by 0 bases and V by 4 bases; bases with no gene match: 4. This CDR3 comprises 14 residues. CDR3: CASSTGQISYEQYF. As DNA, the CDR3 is TGCGCCAGCAGCACGGGACAGATCTCCTACGAGCAGTACTTC. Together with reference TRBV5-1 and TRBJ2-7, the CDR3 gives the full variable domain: KAGVTQTPRYLIKTRGQQVTLSCSPISGHRSVSWYQQTPGQGLQFLFEYFSETQRNKGNFPGRFSGRQFSNSRSEMNVSTLELGDSALYLCASSTGQISYEQYFGPGTRLTVT.

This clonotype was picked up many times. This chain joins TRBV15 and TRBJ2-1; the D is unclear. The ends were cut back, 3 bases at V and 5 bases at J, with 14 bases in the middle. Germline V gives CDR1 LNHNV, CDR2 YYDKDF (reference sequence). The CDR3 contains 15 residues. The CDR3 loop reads CATSRFASPNNEQFF. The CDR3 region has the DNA TGTGCCACCAGCAGGTTCGCCAGCCCCAACAATGAGCAGTTCTTC.

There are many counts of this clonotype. This CDR3 is CASSYPLPGTSEHSYNEQFF. CDR3 sequence (DNA): TGCGCCAGCAGCTACCCACTGCCCGGGACTAGCGAGCACTCCTACAATGAGCAGTTCTTC. The V and J genes are TRBV5-1 and TRBJ2-1, with TRBD2 identical over 10 bases. Per the germline V gene, CDR1 is SGHRS and CDR2 is YFSETQ. The CDR3 is made up of 20 amino acids. Trimming took 3 bases from V and 0 from J; bases not matched to a gene: 15.

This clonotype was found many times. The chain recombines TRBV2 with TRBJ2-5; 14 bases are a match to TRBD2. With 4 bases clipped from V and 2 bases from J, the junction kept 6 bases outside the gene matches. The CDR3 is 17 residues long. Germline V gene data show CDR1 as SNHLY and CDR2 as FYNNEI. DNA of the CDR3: TGTGCCAGCAGTGCGTGGACTAGCGGGGGGTTACAAGAGACCCAGTACTTC. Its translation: CASSAWTSGGLQETQYF.

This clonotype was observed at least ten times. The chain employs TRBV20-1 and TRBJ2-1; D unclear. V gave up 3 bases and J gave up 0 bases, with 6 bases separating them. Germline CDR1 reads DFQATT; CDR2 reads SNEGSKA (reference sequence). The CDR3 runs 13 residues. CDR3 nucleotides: TGCAGTGCTAGTTGGAGCTCCTACAATGAGCAGTTCTTC. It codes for CSASWSSYNEQFF.

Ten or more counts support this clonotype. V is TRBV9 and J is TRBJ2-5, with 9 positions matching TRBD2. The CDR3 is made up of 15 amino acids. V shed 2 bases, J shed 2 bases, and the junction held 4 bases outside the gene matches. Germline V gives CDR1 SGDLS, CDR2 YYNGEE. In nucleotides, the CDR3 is TGTGCCAGCAGCGTCCGACTAGCGGAACAAGAGACCCAGTACTTC. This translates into CASSVRLAEQETQYF.

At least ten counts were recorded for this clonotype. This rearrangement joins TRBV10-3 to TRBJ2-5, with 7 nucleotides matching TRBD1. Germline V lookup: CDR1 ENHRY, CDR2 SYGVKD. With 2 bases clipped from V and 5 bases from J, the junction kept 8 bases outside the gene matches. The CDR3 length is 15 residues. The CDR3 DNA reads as TGTGCCATCAGTGAGAGGACAGGCCTCGGGGAGACCCAGTACTTC. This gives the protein CAISERTGLGETQYF.

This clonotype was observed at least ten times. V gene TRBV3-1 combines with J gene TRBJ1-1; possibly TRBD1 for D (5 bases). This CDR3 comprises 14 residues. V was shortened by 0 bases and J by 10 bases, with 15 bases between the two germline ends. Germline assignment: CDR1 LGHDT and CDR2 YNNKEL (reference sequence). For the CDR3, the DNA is TGTGCCAGCAGCCAAGACTTTGGCAGGGACCGAGCTTTCTTT. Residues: CASSQDFGRDRAFF.

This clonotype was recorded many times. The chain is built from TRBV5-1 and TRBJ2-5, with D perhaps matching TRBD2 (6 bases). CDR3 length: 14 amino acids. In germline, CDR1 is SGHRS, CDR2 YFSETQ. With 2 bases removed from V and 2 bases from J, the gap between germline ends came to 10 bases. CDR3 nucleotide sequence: TGCGCCAGCAGCTTCCCCGGGACTCAAGAGACCCAGTACTTC. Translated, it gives CASSFPGTQETQYF.

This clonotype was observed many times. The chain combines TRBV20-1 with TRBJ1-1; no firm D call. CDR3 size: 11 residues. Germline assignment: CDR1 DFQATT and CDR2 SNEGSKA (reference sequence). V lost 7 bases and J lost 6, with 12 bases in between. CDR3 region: CSVMNGPEAFF. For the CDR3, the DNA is TGCAGTGTTATGAACGGACCTGAAGCTTTCTTT.

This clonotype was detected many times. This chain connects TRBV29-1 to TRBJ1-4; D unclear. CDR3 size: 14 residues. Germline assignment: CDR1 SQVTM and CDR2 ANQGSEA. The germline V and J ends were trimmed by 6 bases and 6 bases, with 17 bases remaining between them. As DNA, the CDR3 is TGCAGCGTGGCTGGTGGAAAAGTTTATGAAAAACTGTTTTTT. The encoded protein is CSVAGGKVYEKLFF. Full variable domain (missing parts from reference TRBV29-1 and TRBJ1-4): SAVISQKPSRDICQRGTSLTIQCQVDSQVTMMFWYRQQPGQSLTLIATANQGSEATYESGFVIDKFPISRPNLTFSTLTVSNMSPEDSSIYLCSVAGGKVYEKLFFGSGTQLSVL.

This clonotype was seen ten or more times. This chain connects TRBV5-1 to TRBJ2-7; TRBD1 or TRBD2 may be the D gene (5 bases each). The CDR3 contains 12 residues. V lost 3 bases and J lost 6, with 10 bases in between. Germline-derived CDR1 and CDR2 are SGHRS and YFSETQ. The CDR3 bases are TGCGCCAGCAGCTCCACTAGGGGCGAGCAGTACTTC. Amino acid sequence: CASSSTRGEQYF.

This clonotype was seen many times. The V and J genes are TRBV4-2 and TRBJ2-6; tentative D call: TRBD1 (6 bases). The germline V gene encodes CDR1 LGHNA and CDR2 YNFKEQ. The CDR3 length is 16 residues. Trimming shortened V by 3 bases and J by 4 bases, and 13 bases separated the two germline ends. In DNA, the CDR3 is TGTGCCAGCAGCCATGATGGGACATCGGGGGCCAACGTCCTGACTTTC. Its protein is CASSHDGTSGANVLTF.

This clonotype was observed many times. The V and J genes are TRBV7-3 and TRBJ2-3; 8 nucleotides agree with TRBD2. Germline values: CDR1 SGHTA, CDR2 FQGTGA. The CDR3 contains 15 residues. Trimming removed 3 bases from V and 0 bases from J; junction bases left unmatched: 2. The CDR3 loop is CASSFREGSTDTQYF. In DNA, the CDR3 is TGTGCCAGCAGCTTCCGGGAGGGTAGCACAGATACGCAGTATTTT.

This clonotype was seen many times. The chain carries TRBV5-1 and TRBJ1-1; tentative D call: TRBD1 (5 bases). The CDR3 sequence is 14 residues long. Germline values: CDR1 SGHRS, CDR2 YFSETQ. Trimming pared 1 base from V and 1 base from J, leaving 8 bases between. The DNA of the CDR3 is TGCGCCAGCAGCTTGCGGGGCGAGAACACTGAAGCTTTCTTT. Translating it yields CASSLRGENTEAFF.

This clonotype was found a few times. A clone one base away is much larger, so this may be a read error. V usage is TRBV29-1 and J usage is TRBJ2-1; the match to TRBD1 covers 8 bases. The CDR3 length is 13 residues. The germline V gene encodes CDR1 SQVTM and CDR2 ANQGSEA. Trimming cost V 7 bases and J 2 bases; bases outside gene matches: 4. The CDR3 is CSGQGTAYNEQFF. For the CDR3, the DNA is TGCAGCGGACAGGGGACGGCCTACAATGAGCAGTTCTTC.

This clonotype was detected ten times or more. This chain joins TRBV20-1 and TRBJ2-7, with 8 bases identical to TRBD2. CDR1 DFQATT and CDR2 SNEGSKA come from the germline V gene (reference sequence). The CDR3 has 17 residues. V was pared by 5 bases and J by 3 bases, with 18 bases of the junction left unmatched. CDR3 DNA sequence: TGCAGTGCTCACGTGACTAGCGTTACGAAGGGGGGCTACGAGCAGTACTTC. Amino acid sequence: CSAHVTSVTKGGYEQYF.